A selection of T cell receptor beta chains follows, all from one sample in a study of cytomegalovirus exposure and HLA in healthy donors. Method: immunoSEQ multiplex PCR; TCRdb's copy keeps in-frame clones and lacks some. The sample includes some 170,000 clones, 60% to 75% seen only once; the top ten take roughly 3%. The specimen sequenced was PBMCs. Receptors were obtained from a woman aged 45 to 65 in good health and CMV-seropositive. CDR3s include the opening cysteine and the closing phenylalanine or tryptophan. D genes are given only for firm matches. The listing skips clone size in some rows; elsewhere it reads once, few, many or a size class.

j_call clone_size d_call v_call cdr3_aa cdr3_nt
TRBJ2-3 - TRBD1 TRBV29-1 CSVVGWGQGTDTQYF TGCAGCGTTGTAGGTTGGGGACAGGGGACAGATACGCAGTATTTT
TRBJ1-2 - - TRBV7-9 CASSLSRFPSNGYTF TGTGCCAGCAGCTTAAGCCGATTTCCCTCGAATGGCTACACCTTC
TRBJ1-1 - - TRBV6-5 CASTGPVGVVFF TGTGCCAGCACCGGACCGGTCGGGGTTGTTTTCTTT
TRBJ1-1 - TRBD1 TRBV5-1 CASSGDRGHTEAFF TGCGCCAGCAGCGGGGACAGGGGGCACACTGAAGCTTTCTTT
TRBJ1-5 - - TRBV15 CATSSGAGAQPQHF TGTGCCACCAGCAGCGGAGCGGGGGCCCAGCCCCAGCATTTT
TRBJ1-2 - - TRBV6-1 CASSSPGVFGYTF TGTGCCAGCAGTTCGCCCGGGGTATTCGGCTACACCTTC
TRBJ2-1 - - TRBV19 CASSVFSEQFF TGTGCCAGTAGTGTTTTCAGTGAGCAGTTCTTC
TRBJ2-7 once - TRBV25-1 CASSESWGVSEYEQYF TGTGCCAGCAGTGAATCGTGGGGGGTTTCGGAGTACGAGCAGTACTTC
TRBJ1-1 - - TRBV5-5 CASSFDIYTEAFF TGTGCCAGCAGCTTCGACATTTACACTGAAGCTTTCTTT
TRBJ1-1 - - TRBV5-1 CASSLTGNMNTEAFF TGCGCCAGCAGCTTGACCGGGAACATGAACACTGAAGCTTTCTTT
TRBJ1-2 - - TRBV10-3 CAISDVYGYTF TGTGCCATCAGTGACGTCTATGGCTACACCTTC
TRBJ1-1 - TRBD1 TRBV5-4 CASSPDRLRRTEAFF TGTGCCAGCAGCCCGGACAGGTTGAGGCGGACTGAAGCTTTCTTT
TRBJ1-1 - - TRBV5-6 CASSFGTRLNTEAFF TGTGCCAGCAGCTTCGGGACAAGACTGAACACTGAAGCTTTCTTT
TRBJ2-2 - - TRBV11-2 CASSLGGGPNTGELFF TGTGCCAGCAGCTTAGGTGGGGGCCCGAACACCGGGGAGCTGTTTTTT
TRBJ1-5 - - TRBV9 CASSVGDYNQPQHF TGTGCCAGCAGCGTAGGGGACTACAATCAGCCCCAGCATTTT
TRBJ1-2 - - TRBV19 CASSTPTDFSGYTF TGTGCCAGTAGTACCCCGACAGACTTCTCTGGCTACACCTTC
TRBJ2-7 - TRBD2 TRBV7-9 CASSFGGGASEQYF TGTGCCAGCAGCTTCGGCGGGGGGGCCAGCGAGCAGTACTTC
TRBJ2-7 - - TRBV5-1 CASSDREKSVREQYF TGCGCCAGCAGCGACCGGGAGAAATCGGTCCGCGAGCAGTACTTC
TRBJ1-1 - - TRBV7-5 CVRSLRTGRNTEAFF TGTGTCAGAAGCTTACGGACAGGGCGAAACACTGAAGCTTTCTTT
TRBJ2-7 - - TRBV5-1 CASSDSYEQYF TGCGCCAGCAGCGACTCTTACGAGCAGTACTTC
TRBJ1-2 - TRBD1 TRBV5-1 CASSGGQGDGYTF TGCGCCAGCAGCGGGGGACAGGGGGATGGCTACACCTTC
TRBJ1-2 - TRBD1 TRBV7-9 CASSPLRDRDYGYTF TGTGCCAGCAGCCCACTCCGGGACAGGGACTATGGCTACACCTTC
TRBJ1-6 - - TRBV27 CASSLHIGGTPLHF TGTGCCAGCAGTCTCCACATAGGGGGTACACCCCTCCACTTT
TRBJ1-4 - - TRBV16 CASSPSGLGEKLFF TGTGCCAGCAGCCCGTCGGGACTTGGCGAAAAACTGTTTTTT
TRBJ2-7 - - TRBV4-2 CASNLTETDEQYF TGTGCCAGCAACCTGACGGAGACTGACGAGCAGTACTTC
TRBJ2-5 - TRBD1 TRBV2 CASRRGTEETQYF TGTGCCAGCAGAAGAGGGACAGAAGAGACCCAGTACTTC
TRBJ1-2 - TRBD1 TRBV6-5 CASSYSGTGFYGYTF TGTGCCAGCAGTTACTCTGGGACAGGCTTTTATGGCTACACCTTC
TRBJ2-1 - TRBD2 TRBV19 CASSILAGGNEQFF TGTGCCAGTAGTATTCTAGCGGGAGGCAATGAGCAGTTCTTC
TRBJ1-5 - - TRBV2 CASRYLLSSQPQHF TGTGCCAGCCGATACCTCCTCTCGAGTCAGCCCCAGCATTTT
TRBJ1-4 - - TRBV9 CASSAGQSSKRRNEKLFF TGTGCCAGCAGCGCAGGACAGAGCTCCAAGCGACGTAATGAAAAACTGTTTTTT
TRBJ2-4 - - TRBV4-1 CASSQEIFGGIQYF TGCGCCAGCAGCCAAGAGATATTCGGAGGCATTCAGTACTTC
TRBJ1-2 - - TRBV25-1 CASNPTGSYFPYGYTF TGTGCCAGCAATCCAACAGGGAGTTATTTTCCCTATGGCTACACCTTC
TRBJ2-3 - - TRBV5-1 CASSLGGGEGTQYF TGCGCCAGCAGCTTGGGAGGGGGTGAAGGTACGCAGTATTTT
TRBJ2-7 once - TRBV10-1 CASSETSSYEQYF TGCGCCAGCAGTGAAACTAGCTCCTACGAGCAGTACTTC
TRBJ2-3 - - TRBV5-6 CASRSAGTHHTDTQYF TGTGCCAGCAGAAGCGCCGGGACTCACCACACAGATACGCAGTATTTT
TRBJ2-1 - TRBD1 TRBV9 CASSVYIGTGNTEQFF TGTGCCAGCAGCGTATATATAGGGACAGGGAATACTGAGCAGTTCTTC
TRBJ2-3 - TRBD2 TRBV30 CAWSVVGGLDTQYF TGTGCCTGGAGTGTTGTGGGGGGGTTAGATACGCAGTATTTT
TRBJ2-7 - TRBD2 TRBV5-1 CASSLPSGGEQYF TGCGCCAGCAGCTTGCCTAGCGGTGGAGAGCAGTACTTC
TRBJ2-3 - TRBD2 TRBV7-8 CASSLVMAGGHFSDTQYF TGTGCCAGCAGCTTAGTAATGGCGGGGGGGCATTTTTCAGATACGCAGTATTTT
TRBJ1-2 few TRBD1 TRBV7-8 CASSLGDREYGYTF TGTGCCAGCAGCTTAGGGGACAGGGAGTATGGCTACACCTTC
TRBJ1-1 few - TRBV6-6 CASSAHRAGDTEAFF TGTGCCAGCAGCGCCCACAGGGCCGGGGACACTGAAGCTTTCTTT
TRBJ1-2 few - TRBV2 CASSEQRTNGYTF TGTGCCAGCAGTGAACAGCGGACCAATGGCTACACCTTC
TRBJ2-2 - - TRBV11-2 CASSFTGLPHTGELFF TGTGCCAGCAGCTTTACAGGACTACCTCACACCGGGGAGCTGTTTTTT
TRBJ1-4 - - TRBV27 CASRRATNEKLFF TGTGCCAGCAGGCGGGCAACTAATGAAAAACTGTTTTTT
TRBJ1-1 - - TRBV27 CASSSPRGGTEAFF TGTGCCAGCAGTTCGCCACGCGGGGGGACTGAAGCTTTCTTT